This TCR beta chain was sequenced during a study of shared clonotypes between healthy human individuals. Naive CD8 cells lacked CD45RO, underwent positive selection for CCR7 and left out terminally differentiated effector memory CD45RA+ cells. CDR1 is SEHNR and CDR2 is FQNEAQ in the germline V gene (reference sequence). The V gene lost 7 bases and the J gene lost 3 bases, with 21 bases spanning the gap. CDR3 length: 16 residues. Sequencing was performed with immunoSEQ multiplex PCR; in TCRdb, only in-frame clones are kept and a portion is missing. The repertoire has some 2.1 million clones, 93% of them found once; the top ten carry roughly 1.7%.

V and J are TRBV7-9 and TRBJ1-1; the D is unclear. This TCR derives from a man younger than 30 in good health. Some clones in this sample may be carry-over from other donors' samples. The sample taken for sequencing was naive CD8+ T cells from PBMCs. The chain's CDR3 is CASTNRVGRMYTEAFF. CDR3 in DNA: TGTGCCAGCACCAATAGAGTAGGGAGAATGTACACTGAAGCTTTCTTT.